The 20 T cell receptor beta chains presented below share a single source sample, sequenced in a study of blood T cell repertoires in COVID-19. Assay: immunoSEQ multiplex PCR; the TCRdb copy retains only in-frame clones and omits some. Here the sample spans around 140,000 clones, more than 60% being singletons. Sequences were obtained from peripheral blood. These receptors were obtained from a man aged 50 to 60 with acute or convalescent COVID-19.

The rearrangement uses TRBV10-1 and TRBJ2-7; TRBD1 matches 7 bases. Trimming cost V 3 bases and J 2 bases; bases outside gene matches: 1. Germline V gene lookup returns CDR1 WNHNN and CDR2 SYGVQD (reference sequence). The CDR3 has 13 residues. The CDR3: CASSDRGTYEQYV. As DNA, the CDR3 is TGCGCCAGCAGTGACAGGGGGACCTACGAGCAGTACGTC.

This chain connects TRBV29-1 to TRBJ1-5; D is possibly TRBD1 (5 bases). Germline lookup yields CDR1 SQVTM and CDR2 ANQGSEA. Trimming took off 6 bases at V and 2 bases at J, with 14 bases between the two ends. CDR3 length equals 14 residues. CDR3 loop: CSVTRGVGNQPQHF. The CDR3 nucleotides read TGCAGCGTCACCCGGGGGGTGGGCAATCAGCCCCAGCATTTT.

The chain couples TRBV6-5 to TRBJ2-5; D is perhaps TRBD1 (6 bases). The CDR3 runs 13 residues. Germline V gene data show CDR1 as MNHEY and CDR2 as SVGAGI. V gave up 6 bases and J gave up 5 bases, with 13 bases separating them. The CDR3 DNA follows: TGTGCCAGCAGACCAGGGGTGGTCGAGACCCAGTACTTC. This translates into CASRPGVVETQYF.

The V and J genes are TRBV10-2 and TRBJ1-1; 7 bases fit TRBD1. CDR1 is WSHSY, CDR2 SAAADI, per germline. CDR3 length equals 14 residues. J was trimmed by 1 base and V by 6 bases; bases with no gene match: 5. The CDR3 protein is CASSRQGPNTEAFF. In DNA, the CDR3 is TGCGCCAGCAGCCGACAGGGACCGAACACTGAAGCTTTCTTT.

J is TRBJ2-1 and V is TRBV3-1 (or the pseudogene TRBV3-2), with 8 bases identical to TRBD2. The germline V gene encodes CDR1 LGHDT and CDR2 YNNKEL (reference sequence). With V trimmed by 2 bases and J by 9 bases, 12 bases remained unmatched. The CDR3 totals 16 residues. The CDR3, as DNA: TGTGCCAGCAGCCAATCGCGGGGGGCGGCTTTGGTTGAGCAGTTCTTC. Its protein is CASSQSRGAALVEQFF.

This clone was picked up a small number of times. The chain joins TRBV23-1 to TRBJ2-7, with D possibly matching TRBD1 (5 bases). TRBV23-1 is an ORF for which the function is uncertain. This CDR3 spans 17 amino acids. The germline V and J ends were trimmed by 0 bases and 2 bases, with 17 bases remaining between them. The CDR3 is CASSQSVEGVIAYEQYV. The DNA for the CDR3 is TGCGCCAGCAGTCAATCCGTAGAAGGGGTAATAGCCTACGAGCAGTACGTC.

V gene TRBV6-5 combines with J gene TRBJ1-1; no clear D. V dropped 6 bases and J dropped 4 bases, with 12 bases sitting between them. The germline gives CDR1 MNHEY, CDR2 SVGAGI. The length of the CDR3 is 13 residues. CDR3 bases: TGTGCCAGCAGCCCCTCGGTGCCCACTGAAGCTTTCTTT. Protein: CASSPSVPTEAFF.

The V gene is TRBV9, the J gene TRBJ2-3, with TRBD2 matching 8 bases. Germline CDR1 SGDLS, CDR2 YYNGEE. The ends lost 4 bases at V and 1 base at J; junction bases unmatched: 14. The CDR3 is made up of 18 amino acids. CDR3: CASSYRATGGLGTDTQYF. The CDR3 DNA reads as TGTGCCAGCAGCTATAGAGCGACGGGGGGGCTCGGCACAGATACGCAGTATTTT.

CDR3 coding DNA: TGTGCCGGAGAGGTACCAGGGTCTAACTATGGCTACACCTTC. Translation gives CAGEVPGSNYGYTF. V is TRBV2 and J is TRBJ1-2, with D perhaps matching TRBD1 (5 bases). CDR1 is SNHLY and CDR2 is FYNNEI in the germline V gene. V was shortened by 11 bases and J by 0 bases, with 16 bases between the two germline ends. The CDR3 consists of 14 residues.

The chain employs TRBV5-6 and TRBJ2-3, with TRBD2 identical over 11 bases. CDR1 SGHDT and CDR2 YYEEEE come from the germline V gene. The V and J ends lost 4 bases and 2 bases, in that order; junction bases with no gene match: 6. This CDR3 comprises 16 residues. The chain's CDR3 is CASSTILAGATDTQYF. Written as DNA, the CDR3 is TGTGCCAGCAGCACAATACTAGCGGGGGCCACAGATACGCAGTATTTT.

The J gene is TRBJ2-1, the V gene TRBV6-5; 8 bases fit TRBD1. CDR3 length equals 14 residues. Germline assignment: CDR1 MNHEY and CDR2 SVGAGI. V gave up 5 bases and J gave up 8 bases; unmatched junction bases: 8. The CDR3 region is CASSSRARGHEQFF. The CDR3 DNA is TGTGCCAGCAGTAGCCGCGCCAGGGGGCATGAGCAGTTCTTC.

This chain connects TRBV29-1 to TRBJ1-2; 7 nucleotides align to TRBD1. The CDR3 covers 12 residues. The junction had 8 bases not matched to a gene; V was cut back by 6 bases and J by 7 bases. Germline CDR1 SQVTM, CDR2 ANQGSEA. The CDR3 DNA reads TGCAGCGTCTCTAGGGGGCAACTTGGCTACACCTTC. This translates into CSVSRGQLGYTF.

The gene calls are TRBV7-8 and TRBJ1-1; 9 nucleotides line up with TRBD1. CDR3 length: 11 amino acids. Trimming cost V 5 bases and J 10 bases; bases outside gene matches: 2. The germline V gene has CDR1 SGHVS and CDR2 FQNEAQ. For the CDR3, the DNA is TGTGCCAGCAGCCTGGGACAGGGAGCTTTCTTT. It codes for CASSLGQGAFF.

The chain joins TRBV2 to TRBJ1-6; D is perhaps TRBD1 (6 bases). The ends were cut back, 4 bases at V and 3 bases at J, with 16 bases in the middle. The CDR3 is made up of 17 amino acids. The V gene's germline CDR1 is SNHLY and CDR2 FYNNEI. The CDR3 loop reads CASSVEGGGLYNSPLHF. The CDR3 nucleotides read TGTGCCAGCAGTGTTGAAGGGGGGGGGCTCTATAATTCACCCCTCCACTTT.

V and J are TRBV19 and TRBJ2-2; TRBD1 aligns across 8 bases. With V trimmed by 3 bases and J by 3 bases, 3 bases remained unmatched. Germline CDR1 is LNHDA and CDR2 is SQIVND (reference sequence). CDR3 length: 15 amino acids. The CDR3 here is CASSIQGAHTGELFF. In DNA form, the CDR3 reads TGTGCCAGTAGTATCCAGGGGGCGCACACCGGGGAGCTGTTTTTT. Filled out from reference TRBV19 and TRBJ2-2, the complete variable domain reads DGGITQSPKYLFRKEGQNVTLSCEQNLNHDAMYWYRQDPGQGLRLIYYSQIVNDFQKGDIAEGYSVSREKKESFPLTVTSAQKNPTAFYLCASSIQGAHTGELFFGEGSRLTVL.

The rearrangement joins TRBV4-1 to TRBJ2-3; tentative D call: TRBD2 (6 bases). Between the trimmed V and J ends, which lost 1 base and 7 bases, there was a span of 15 bases. The germline CDR1 and CDR2 sequences are MGHRA and YSYEKL. CDR3 size: 15 residues. In DNA form, the CDR3 reads TGCGCCAGCAGCCAAGGGGGGGTCCCACAGAATACGCAGTATTTT. It yields the protein CASSQGGVPQNTQYF.

V is TRBV6-5 and J is TRBJ1-2, with D possibly matching TRBD1 (5 bases). Trimming left V 6 bases short and J 2 bases short, with 16 bases between. Germline V gene sequence: CDR1 MNHEY, CDR2 SVGAGI. The CDR3 has 15 residues. The DNA for the CDR3 is TGTGCCAGCAGCCACGACAGCCTAAAAAACTATGGCTACACCTTC. It encodes CASSHDSLKNYGYTF.

The gene calls are TRBV7-8 and TRBJ1-4; tentatively, D is TRBD1 (6 bases). V lost 4 bases, J lost 8 bases, and 14 bases lay in between. The CDR3 loop spans 14 amino acids. Germline V gene data show CDR1 as SGHVS and CDR2 as FQNEAQ. DNA of the CDR3: TGTGCCAGCAGCTCCCTGGGGGCGCGGGAAAAACTGTTTTTT. This encodes CASSSLGAREKLFF.

The CDR3 reads CASSFAMGAQETQYF. The DNA of the CDR3 is TGTGCCAGCAGCTTTGCGATGGGGGCCCAAGAGACCCAGTACTTC. The chain links TRBV5-6 to TRBJ2-5, with D possibly being TRBD1 (6 bases). The V gene lost 2 bases and the J gene lost 1 base, with 12 bases spanning the gap. Per germline, CDR1 SGHDT and CDR2 YYEEEE. The CDR3 has 15 amino acids.

The chain employs TRBV2 and TRBJ1-1, with D tentatively TRBD1 (5 bases). The ends were cut back, 6 bases at V and 0 bases at J, with 14 bases in the middle. The CDR3 length is 15 residues. The germline V gene has CDR1 SNHLY and CDR2 FYNNEI. The CDR3 here is CASRVDSNMNTEAFF. The CDR3, as DNA: TGTGCCAGCAGGGTTGACAGTAACATGAACACTGAAGCTTTCTTT.